These 7 T cell receptor beta chains originate from one sample sequenced in a study of blood T cell repertoires in COVID-19. The repertoire was sequenced with immunoSEQ multiplex PCR; TCRdb's copy has only in-frame clones and lacks some. The sample has about 98,000 clones; approximately 86% are singletons. Input material: peripheral blood. All receptors come from a middle-aged man with acute or convalescent COVID-19.

The V and J genes are TRBV5-1 and TRBJ1-6; 9 bases line up with TRBD1. CDR1 is SGHRS and CDR2 is YFSETQ in the germline V gene. CDR3 size: 14 residues. The V segment lost 2 bases and the J segment 10 bases; nucleotides outside the gene matches: 4. CDR3 loop: CASSFRTGESPLHF. For the CDR3, the DNA is TGCGCCAGCAGCTTCCGGACAGGGGAATCACCCCTCCACTTT.

This chain connects TRBV6-5 to TRBJ2-1, with 9 bases fitting TRBD1. The CDR3 spans 15 residues. The V gene's germline CDR1 is MNHEY and CDR2 SVGAGI. Germline trimming cut 7 bases from V and 5 bases from J; bases unmatched to any gene: 9. In DNA form, the CDR3 reads TGTGCCAGCAACCTACAGGGGGCAAGGAACAATGAGCAGTTCTTC. This gives the protein CASNLQGARNNEQFF.

The chain carries TRBV11-3 and TRBJ2-1; TRBD2 agrees at 7 bases. The J segment lost 7 bases and the V segment lost 3 bases, leaving 6 bases of the junction unmatched. Germline V lookup: CDR1 SGHNT, CDR2 YENEEA. The CDR3 is 14 amino acids. The CDR3 region is CASSFAGEGNEQFF. The CDR3 DNA reads as TGTGCCAGCAGCTTTGCGGGAGAGGGAAATGAGCAGTTCTTC.

V and J are TRBV18 and TRBJ1-1; TRBD1 agrees at 8 bases. The CDR3 covers 14 residues. The V and J ends lost 0 bases and 7 bases, in that order; junction bases with no gene match: 4. CDR1 and CDR2 (germline): KGHSH, LQKENI. CDR3 coding DNA: TGTGCCAGCTCACCACCGCCCGGGACAGGTGAAGCTTTCTTT. Encoded protein: CASSPPPGTGEAFF.

The chain joins TRBV6-5 to TRBJ1-6, with unresolved D. Germline V gene data show CDR1 as MNHEY and CDR2 as SVGAGI. The CDR3 contains 16 residues. The V and J ends lost 4 bases and 6 bases respectively, with 16 bases between them. DNA for the CDR3: TGTGCCAGCAGTTCCGTACCCCGGGGAGGTAATTCACCCCTCCACTTT. Protein sequence: CASSSVPRGGNSPLHF.

This clone was detected once. The chain employs TRBV19 and TRBJ2-6; D may be TRBD1 (5 bases). Trimming removed 1 base at V and 2 bases at J, with 18 bases between. The CDR3 is 19 amino acids. Germline-derived CDR1 and CDR2 are LNHDA and SQIVND (reference sequence). DNA of the CDR3: TGTGCCAGTAGTATAGTAGGGGCGGAGTCCTTTACTGGGGCCAACGTCCTGACTTTC. Translated: CASSIVGAESFTGANVLTF. Variable domain in full (rest from reference TRBV19 and TRBJ2-6): DGGITQSPKYLFRKEGQNVTLSCEQNLNHDAMYWYRQDPGQGLRLIYYSQIVNDFQKGDIAEGYSVSREKKESFPLTVTSAQKNPTAFYLCASSIVGAESFTGANVLTFGAGSRLTVL.

This sequence joins TRBV19 and TRBJ1-4, with TRBD1 matching 9 bases. J was trimmed by 1 base and V by 4 bases; bases with no gene match: 13. CDR1 is LNHDA and CDR2 is SQIVND in the germline V gene (reference sequence). This CDR3 region has 19 residues. CDR3 loop: CASSKLPGQGSGTNEKLFF. The CDR3 DNA is TGTGCCAGTAGTAAATTGCCGGGACAGGGATCAGGAACTAATGAAAAACTGTTTTTT.